Each of the 9 T cell receptor beta chains below was sequenced from the same sample in a study of blood T cells in healthy people across ages. Through a sample-barcoded 5' primer and a J-beta primer mix, a second PCR was run for roughly 6 to 12 cycles. TCRdb fed the 5' RACE reads into MiXCR, producing one record per CDR3 protein. The table includes around 1,000,000 distinct CDR3 sequences, around 27% detected once. In addition, the sample was reused for a study of T cells of mothers and their children.

Sequences were obtained from blood. These receptors were collected from a girl aged 2-10 years in good health.

This clonotype was recorded a few times. The V call is TRBV12-3 or TRBV12-4, the J call TRBJ2-7; TRBD2 is a possible D gene (5 bases). The CDR3 length is 14 residues. With 6 bases removed from V and 4 bases from J, the gap between germline ends came to 16 bases. The CDR3 nucleotides read TGTGCCAGCAGACAAGGACTGGCCTGGTACGAGCAGTACTTC. This codes for CASRQGLAWYEQYF.

The chain combines TRBV16 with TRBJ1-1; D not resolved. Germline CDR1 is KGHSY and CDR2 is FQNENV. The V and J ends lost 1 base and 4 bases respectively, with 10 bases between them. This CDR3 is 14 amino acids long. The CDR3: CASSQWREGTEAFF. The CDR3 nucleotides read TGTGCCAGCAGCCAATGGAGGGAGGGCACTGAAGCTTTCTTT.

The chain recombines TRBV12-3 or TRBV12-4 with TRBJ2-4; D gene unclear. The CDR3 length is 12 residues. V lost 8 bases to trimming and J lost 8 bases, with 13 bases between them. In DNA, the CDR3 is TGTGCCAGCTCTTACTCTATTGACATTCAGTACTTC. This codes for CASSYSIDIQYF.

This clonotype was seen more than once but under ten times. This chain joins TRBV12-3 or TRBV12-4 and TRBJ2-2, with a weak D call TRBD2 (6 bases). This CDR3 has 16 residues. Trimming took off 2 bases at V and 5 bases at J, with 15 bases between the two ends. The CDR3 DNA is TGTGCCAGCAGTTTATACGGGGACTCTAGGACCGGGGAGCTGTTTTTT. It is translated as CASSLYGDSRTGELFF.

This clonotype appeared a few times. CDR3 residues: CASSQDIGGVGHQPQHF. In DNA, the CDR3 is TGCGCCAGCAGCCAAGACATAGGGGGCGTGGGGCATCAGCCCCAGCATTTT. This rearrangement joins TRBV4-1 to TRBJ1-5; 7 bases are shared with TRBD1. The length of the CDR3 is 17 residues. The V gene end was trimmed by 0 bases and the J gene end by 5 bases; junction bases not matched to a gene: 10. Per germline, CDR1 MGHRA and CDR2 YSYEKL.

The V and J genes are TRBV7-3 and TRBJ2-3; TRBD2 might be the D (6 bases). The V gene lost 5 bases and the J gene lost 6 bases, with 18 bases spanning the gap. This CDR3 has 15 amino acids. In germline, CDR1 is SGHTA, CDR2 FQGTGA. The CDR3 nucleotides are TGTGCCAGCAGCCCTCAGGCGGGGAGAGAGGATACGCAGTATTTT. It encodes CASSPQAGREDTQYF.

This clonotype occurred once. V usage is TRBV5-1 and J usage is TRBJ2-1; a weak D match, TRBD1 (6 bases). V lost 4 bases and J 0 bases, leaving 20 bases between the germline ends. This CDR3 has 18 residues. Germline loops: CDR1 SGHRS, CDR2 YFSETQ. Here the CDR3 reads CASSQRPIGGSSYNEQFF. Here the CDR3 DNA reads TGCGCCAGCAGCCAACGGCCTATAGGGGGAAGCTCCTACAATGAGCAGTTCTTC.

The genes are TRBV20-1 and TRBJ1-6; tentative D call: TRBD1 (5 bases). The germline V gene has CDR1 DFQATT and CDR2 SNEGSKA (reference sequence). Trimming took off 0 bases at V and 16 bases at J, with 10 bases between the two ends. CDR3 size: 11 residues. The CDR3 is CSARDRTSLHF. In DNA, the CDR3 is TGCAGTGCTAGAGACCGGACATCGCTCCACTTT.

The rearrangement links TRBV29-1 to TRBJ2-3; TRBD2 is a possible D gene (5 bases). This CDR3 comprises 12 residues. With 7 bases removed from V and 5 bases from J, the gap between germline ends came to 13 bases. CDR1 is SQVTM, CDR2 ANQGSEA, per germline. The CDR3 loop is CSGMWRRDTQYF. Here the CDR3 DNA reads TGCAGCGGCATGTGGAGGAGAGATACGCAGTATTTT.